A single sample gave rise to the 21 T cell receptor beta chains below, sequenced in a study of T cells in Graves' hyperthyroidism and ophthalmopathy. Using RNA transcripts as the source, TCR beta CDR3 regions were amplified. An initial round of RT-PCR targeting the TCR CDR3 relied on the HTBI primer set. TCRdb processed the multiplex PCR reads anew with MiXCR; each CDR3 protein has one entry. The sample yields about 410,000 distinct CDR3 sequences, approximately 15% seen once. What was sequenced was blood. These TCRs come from a man between 18 and 29 years old with Graves' ophthalmopathy.

This clonotype was counted between two and nine times. The chain carries TRBV10-3 and TRBJ1-5; D remains ambiguous. Looked up from germline, CDR1 is ENHRY and CDR2 is SYGVKD. The CDR3 extends over 14 amino acids. The V end lost 4 bases, the J end lost 7 bases, and 14 bases lay between the germline ends. The CDR3 DNA sequence: TGTGCCATCAGTGGACTCCCTTCTGAGCAGCCCCAGCATTTT. Its protein is CAISGLPSEQPQHF.

This clonotype was seen repeatedly, ten times or more. CDR3 bases: TGTGCCTGGCAGGACTTGTTGGTTGAGCAGTTCTTC. Its translation: CAWQDLLVEQFF. V gene TRBV30 combines with J gene TRBJ2-1, with D perhaps matching TRBD2 (5 bases). CDR1 is GTSNPN and CDR2 is SVGIG in the germline V gene (reference sequence). CDR3 length equals 12 residues. The germline V and J ends were trimmed by 5 bases and 9 bases, with 14 bases remaining between them.

This clonotype was counted many times. The gene calls are TRBV14 and TRBJ1-1; maybe TRBD1 (6 bases). This CDR3 has 14 residues. Trimming cost V 4 bases and J 4 bases, with 13 bases left between them. The germline CDR1 and CDR2 sequences are SGHDN and FVKESK. The CDR3 protein is CASSPPGTRTEAFF. The CDR3 DNA reads TGTGCCAGCAGCCCCCCCGGGACACGCACTGAAGCTTTCTTT.

This chain connects TRBV6-1 to TRBJ1-3; no clear D gene. The V gene's germline CDR1 is MNHNS and CDR2 SASEGT. V lost 3 bases and J lost 0, with 9 bases in between. The CDR3 loop spans 15 amino acids. DNA of the CDR3: TGTGCCAGCAGTGAGAACGTAGGCTCTGGAAACACCATATATTTT. Protein sequence: CASSENVGSGNTIYF.

This clonotype showed up many times. The DNA for the CDR3 is TGTGCCAGCAGCCAACCGACGACTAGCGGGGGGGATGAGCAGTACTTC. Its translation: CASSQPTTSGGDEQYF. The rearrangement joins TRBV14 to TRBJ2-7, with 14 bases that match TRBD2. There are 16 residues in the CDR3. V lost 2 bases, J lost 7 bases, and 7 bases stayed unmatched. From germline, CDR1 is SGHDN and CDR2 FVKESK.

This clonotype occurred many times. The chain has TRBV19 and TRBJ2-1, with D possibly matching TRBD1 (7 bases). There are 16 residues in the CDR3. The V end lost 0 bases, the J end lost 4 bases, and 13 bases lay between the germline ends. Per the germline V gene, CDR1 is LNHDA and CDR2 is SQIVND (reference sequence). CDR3 DNA: TGTGCCAGTAGTATAGATCGGGGGACAGCATACAATGAGCAGTTCTTC. Protein product: CASSIDRGTAYNEQFF.

A note on this clonotype: Given a much more abundant clone one base away, this may be a read error. The chain joins TRBV13 to TRBJ1-2, with D uncertain. CDR3 size: 14 residues. CDR1 and CDR2 from the germline V gene are PRHDT and FYEKMQ (reference sequence). The CDR3 nucleotides read TGCGCCAGCAGCTTGGATGGTCCTAACTATTGCTACACCTTC. It yields the protein CASSLDGPNYCYTF.

This clonotype was seen ten or more times. The chain carries TRBV11-2 and TRBJ2-5; 10 bases map to TRBD1. V was pared by 5 bases and J by 8 bases, with 8 bases of the junction left unmatched. CDR1 is SGHAT and CDR2 is FQNNGV in the germline V gene. The CDR3 spans 14 residues. CDR3 bases: TGTGCCAGCAGCCAATTGACAGGGGGCGCCACCCAGTACTTC. This gives the protein CASSQLTGGATQYF. The full variable domain, its missing parts supplied by reference TRBV11-2 and TRBJ2-5, is EAGVAQSPRYKIIEKRQSVAFWCNPISGHATLYWYQQILGQGPKLLIQFQNNGVVDDSQLPKDRFSAERLKGVDSTLKIQPAKLEDSAVYLCASSQLTGGATQYFGPGTRLLVL.

The rearrangement joins TRBV6-5 to TRBJ2-3; D is possibly TRBD1 (5 bases). Trimming took 0 bases from V and 0 from J, leaving 13 bases between them. Per the germline V gene, CDR1 is MNHEY and CDR2 is SVGAGI. The CDR3 has 17 amino acids. CDR3 sequence (DNA): TGTGCCAGCAGTTACTCGAGTCCAGGGCTGAGCACAGATACGCAGTATTTT. Translated, it gives CASSYSSPGLSTDTQYF.

This clonotype was observed at least ten times. The chain employs TRBV9 and TRBJ2-1; D not resolved. The CDR3 covers 15 residues. The germline CDR1 and CDR2 sequences are SGDLS and YYNGEE. Trimming took 4 bases from V and 6 from J, leaving 17 bases between them. The CDR3 coding sequence is TGTGCCAGCAGCCCCCCGGGCAGCGCGCGCAATGAGCAGTTCTTC. Translation: CASSPPGSARNEQFF.

This clonotype has a handful of counts. This chain joins TRBV19 and TRBJ2-1, with D possibly being TRBD1 or TRBD2 (5 bases each). The CDR3 runs to 13 residues. Germline V CDR1 and CDR2: LNHDA, SQIVND (reference sequence). V lost 5 bases, J lost 9 bases, and 14 bases lay in between. The CDR3 here is CASSPRGAIEQFF. In nucleotides, the CDR3 is TGTGCCAGTAGTCCACGAGGGGCAATTGAGCAGTTCTTC.

This clonotype has a count of ten or more. The chain is built from TRBV7-9 and TRBJ2-3; 7 nucleotides align to TRBD2. Germline V CDR1 and CDR2: SEHNR, FQNEAQ (reference sequence). The CDR3 loop spans 16 amino acids. Trimming removed 3 bases from V and 2 bases from J; junction bases left unmatched: 8. CDR3 sequence: CASSFQRTSDTDTQYF. The CDR3, as DNA: TGTGCCAGCAGCTTCCAAAGGACTAGTGACACAGATACGCAGTATTTT.

This sequence joins TRBV19 and TRBJ2-7; 8 bases align to TRBD2. The CDR3 extends over 15 amino acids. Trimming removed 5 bases from V and 3 bases from J; junction bases left unmatched: 9. The germline CDR1 and CDR2 sequences are LNHDA and SQIVND (reference sequence). The CDR3 spells CASSLKAGALYEQYF. CDR3 sequence (DNA): TGTGCCAGTAGTCTAAAAGCGGGAGCCCTCTACGAGCAGTACTTC.

This clonotype was detected many times. This sequence joins TRBV5-1 and TRBJ2-2, with D possibly TRBD2 on 6 matching bases. The CDR3 totals 14 residues. V lost 5 bases to trimming and J lost 1 base, with 9 bases between them. CDR1 is SGHRS, CDR2 YFSETQ, per germline. The CDR3 protein is CASSGGENTGELFF. Written as DNA, the CDR3 is TGCGCCAGCAGTGGCGGGGAGAACACCGGGGAGCTGTTTTTT.

V and J are TRBV11-3 and TRBJ2-5; TRBD2 agrees at 11 bases. This CDR3 comprises 17 residues. V shed 5 bases, J shed 3 bases, and the junction held 11 bases outside the gene matches. The V gene's germline CDR1 is SGHNT and CDR2 YENEEA. As DNA, the CDR3 is TGTGCCAGCAGCCAAGATCTAGCGGGGGGCGGAGAAGAGACCCAGTACTTC. It yields the protein CASSQDLAGGGEETQYF.

The gene calls are TRBV6-1 and TRBJ1-6, with 8 positions matching TRBD1. With 6 bases clipped from V and 4 bases from J, the junction kept 8 bases outside the gene matches. The CDR3 runs 16 residues. Germline V gives CDR1 MNHNS, CDR2 SASEGT. The DNA of the CDR3 is TGTGCCAGCAGCCCTCGGGACAGGTTATATAATTCACCCCTCCACTTT. The encoded protein is CASSPRDRLYNSPLHF.

In its sample, this clonotype was seen many times. This chain connects TRBV5-1 to TRBJ2-3; a weak D match, TRBD1 (6 bases). The CDR3 sequence is 15 residues long. Germline V gene lookup returns CDR1 SGHRS and CDR2 YFSETQ. V was cut by 1 base and J by 1 base, with 10 bases left in between. Written as DNA, the CDR3 is TGCGCCAGCAGCTTGACAGGGAGACGCACAGATACGCAGTATTTT. It codes for CASSLTGRRTDTQYF.

This clonotype was counted ten times or more. The genes are TRBV11-2 and TRBJ2-2; 11 bases align to TRBD1. CDR1 SGHAT and CDR2 FQNNGV come from the germline V gene. The CDR3 is made up of 15 amino acids. The trim removed 2 bases at V and 7 bases at J, leaving 3 bases unmatched. The CDR3 here is CASSLRTGGVGELFF. As DNA, the CDR3 is TGTGCCAGCAGCTTAAGGACAGGGGGCGTCGGGGAGCTGTTTTTT.

This clonotype was counted ten times or more. V and J are TRBV20-1 and TRBJ1-6; D ambiguous. Germline V gene sequence: CDR1 DFQATT, CDR2 SNEGSKA (reference sequence). The CDR3 spans 15 residues. Trimming took off 6 bases at V and 0 bases at J, with 12 bases between the two ends. This chain's CDR3 is CSAERLSSYNSPLHF. The CDR3 DNA is TGCAGTGCGGAACGGTTGAGCTCCTATAATTCACCCCTCCACTTT.

This clonotype was detected only a few times. The chain recombines TRBV5-6 with TRBJ2-7; TRBD2 aligns across 9 bases. The ends lost 0 bases at V and 6 bases at J; junction bases unmatched: 10. The CDR3 extends over 16 amino acids. Germline CDR1 reads SGHDT; CDR2 reads YYEEEE. DNA of the CDR3: TGTGCCAGCAGCTTGGATCCGCCGGGACTAGCAGTCGAGCAGTACTTC. Translation gives CASSLDPPGLAVEQYF. The whole variable domain, remainder taken from reference TRBV5-6 and TRBJ2-7, is DAGVTQSPTHLIKTRGQQVTLRCSPKSGHDTVSWYQQALGQGPQFIFQYYEEEERQRGNFPDRFSGHQFPNYSSELNVNALLLGDSALYLCASSLDPPGLAVEQYFGPGTRLTVT.

This clonotype was counted many times. This chain joins TRBV5-6 and TRBJ2-7, with D possibly TRBD1 on 5 matching bases. Trimming took off 0 bases at V and 6 bases at J, with 7 bases between the two ends. From germline, CDR1 is SGHDT and CDR2 YYEEEE. The CDR3 sequence is 12 residues long. The CDR3 DNA is TGTGCCAGCAGCTTGGGGGGCCGCGAGCAGTACTTC. It specifies CASSLGGREQYF.